The 31 T cell receptor beta chains below come from one sample, sequenced in a study of shared clonotypes between healthy human individuals. The assay was immunoSEQ multiplex PCR, and TCRdb's table has in-frame clones only and misses some. The sample holds fewer than 1.6 million clones, 97% to 99% seen once. The sample taken for sequencing was naive CD4+ T cells sorted from blood. Regarding subset: CD45RA+ positively selected. Receptors originate from a man aged 25-40 years in good health.

This clone has only one observation. This sequence joins TRBV4-3 and TRBJ1-2; TRBD1 matches 12 bases. CDR1 and CDR2 (germline): LGHNA, YSLEER. The CDR3 runs 15 residues. The V gene end was trimmed by 2 bases and the J gene end by 3 bases; junction bases not matched to a gene: 1. CDR3 region: CASSQRDRGHYGYTF. The CDR3 DNA is TGCGCCAGCAGCCAAAGGGACAGGGGGCACTATGGCTACACCTTC.

J is TRBJ2-1 and V is TRBV29-1, with 10 bases fitting TRBD2. There are 15 residues in the CDR3. Germline lookup yields CDR1 SQVTM and CDR2 ANQGSEA. V was pared by 7 bases and J by 4 bases, with 10 bases of the junction left unmatched. CDR3 region: CSAQTSGIPYNEQFF. The CDR3 DNA is TGCAGCGCGCAAACTAGCGGGATTCCATACAATGAGCAGTTCTTC.

This clone came up once. Distinct nucleotide sequences in the sample also encode this CDR3. The V gene is TRBV27, the J gene TRBJ2-7; no clear D gene. Germline CDR1 MNHEY, CDR2 SMNVEV (reference sequence). Trimming took 2 bases from V and 0 from J, leaving 8 bases between them. The CDR3 loop spans 14 amino acids. The CDR3 sequence: CASSLSRDSYEQYF. DNA for the CDR3: TGTGCCAGCAGTTTAAGTAGAGACTCCTACGAGCAGTACTTC.

This clone appeared a single time. This rearrangement joins TRBV19 to TRBJ2-2; D possibly corresponds to TRBD1 (5 bases). The germline V and J ends were trimmed by 7 bases and 4 bases, with 13 bases remaining between them. CDR1 is LNHDA and CDR2 is SQIVND in the germline V gene (reference sequence). The CDR3 length is 14 residues. The chain's CDR3 is CASIGWGGTGELFF. The CDR3 bases are TGTGCCAGTATTGGGTGGGGCGGCACCGGGGAGCTGTTTTTT.

The J gene is TRBJ1-5, the V gene TRBV18; 8 nucleotides line up with TRBD1. The CDR3 is 16 residues long. The V gene end was trimmed by 5 bases and the J gene end by 4 bases; junction bases not matched to a gene: 10. The germline CDR1 and CDR2 sequences are KGHSH and LQKENI. CDR3 loop: CASSSSRTGSNQPQHF. DNA for the CDR3: TGTGCCAGCTCATCATCAAGGACAGGGTCAAATCAGCCCCAGCATTTT.

CDR3 amino acids: CASSPNLRQGEGGYTF. In DNA form, the CDR3 reads TGTGCCAGCAGCCCTAACCTCAGACAGGGAGAGGGTGGCTACACCTTC. The J gene is TRBJ1-2, the V gene TRBV7-9; 7 bases agree with TRBD1. From germline, CDR1 is SEHNR and CDR2 FQNEAQ (reference sequence). There are 16 residues in the CDR3. Losses at the gene ends were 5 bases for V and 7 bases for J; bases not matched to a gene: 16. Filled out from reference TRBV7-9 and TRBJ1-2, the complete variable domain reads DTGVSQNPRHKITKRGQNVTFRCDPISEHNRLYWYRQTLGQGPEFLTYFQNEAQLEKSRLLSDRFSAERPKGSFSTLEIQRTEQGDSAMYLCASSPNLRQGEGGYTFGSGTRLTVV.

This clone was counted a single time. This rearrangement joins TRBV9 to TRBJ1-2, with D uncertain. CDR1 is SGDLS and CDR2 is YYNGEE in the germline V gene. CDR3 length: 14 residues. Trimming left V 3 bases short and J 3 bases short, with 12 bases between. The CDR3 here is CASSGGIEYYGYTF. As DNA, the CDR3 is TGTGCCAGCAGCGGAGGGATTGAATACTATGGCTACACCTTC.

The chain has TRBV18 and TRBJ1-4, with D perhaps TRBD1 (5 bases). This CDR3 is built from 13 residues. With 8 bases removed from V and 7 bases from J, the gap between germline ends came to 14 bases. Germline V gene sequence: CDR1 KGHSH, CDR2 LQKENI. CDR3: CASHGGVGEKLFF. For the CDR3, the DNA is TGTGCCAGCCACGGGGGAGTGGGTGAAAAACTGTTTTTT.

The rearrangement uses TRBV5-4 and TRBJ1-2; tentative D call: TRBD1 (5 bases). The CDR3 totals 13 residues. The V gene's germline CDR1 is SGHNT and CDR2 YYREEE (reference sequence). The germline V and J ends were trimmed by 5 bases and 7 bases, with 15 bases remaining between them. Here the CDR3 DNA reads TGTGCCAGCAGGCCGGGGGAGGTCGGTGGCTACACCTTC. Protein: CASRPGEVGGYTF.

The chain couples TRBV9 to TRBJ2-2, with no clear D. This CDR3 has 13 amino acids. Germline V lookup: CDR1 SGDLS, CDR2 YYNGEE. V lost 4 bases and J lost 4, with 8 bases in between. The CDR3 sequence: CASSLTSTGELFF. CDR3 DNA sequence: TGTGCCAGCAGCCTTACTTCCACCGGGGAGCTGTTTTTT. Using reference TRBV9 and TRBJ2-2 for the parts outside the CDR3, the full variable domain is DSGVTQTPKHLITATGQRVTLRCSPRSGDLSVYWYQQSLDQGLQFLIQYYNGEERAKGNILERFSAQQFPDLHSELNLSSLELGDSALYFCASSLTSTGELFFGEGSRLTVL.

The chain uses TRBV14 and TRBJ2-1, with 11 bases fitting TRBD2. Per the germline V gene, CDR1 is SGHDN and CDR2 is FVKESK. The CDR3 contains 16 residues. V was pared by 6 bases and J by 12 bases, with 16 bases of the junction left unmatched. The CDR3 loop reads CASSLHRLAGFGVQFF. CDR3 in DNA: TGTGCCAGCAGTCTACATCGACTAGCGGGGTTTGGCGTGCAGTTCTTC.

The V gene is TRBV2, the J gene TRBJ2-1; TRBD2 aligns across 9 bases. Germline values: CDR1 SNHLY, CDR2 FYNNEI. Trimming took 8 bases from V and 2 from J; bases not matched to a gene: 4. CDR3 size: 14 residues. The CDR3 loop reads CASGLAGTYNEQFF. In DNA form, the CDR3 reads TGTGCCAGCGGGCTAGCGGGAACCTACAATGAGCAGTTCTTC.

The chain links TRBV7-8 to TRBJ2-1; D unclear. Trimming took off 2 bases at V and 6 bases at J, with 8 bases between the two ends. CDR3 length equals 13 residues. The V gene's germline CDR1 is SGHVS and CDR2 FQNEAQ. In DNA form, the CDR3 reads TGTGCCAGCAGCTTACTCCAGTCCAATGAGCAGTTCTTC. It translates to CASSLLQSNEQFF.

The chain combines TRBV28 with TRBJ2-7; TRBD1 matches at 7 bases. The CDR3 has 15 amino acids. The ends lost 6 bases at V and 0 bases at J; junction bases unmatched: 8. Germline values: CDR1 MDHEN, CDR2 SYDVKM. CDR3 loop: CASRIRDSDSYEQYF. CDR3 bases: TGTGCCAGCAGAATACGGGACAGCGACTCCTACGAGCAGTACTTC.

The CDR3 spells CASSGGPGQTENEQFF. CDR3 bases: TGCGCCAGCAGTGGAGGACCCGGTCAGACCGAGAATGAGCAGTTCTTC. The chain employs TRBV10-1 and TRBJ2-1, with D hard to call. V was shortened by 4 bases and J by 7 bases, with 20 bases between the two germline ends. Germline V gene lookup returns CDR1 WNHNN and CDR2 SYGVQD (reference sequence). The CDR3 covers 16 residues.

The chain employs TRBV5-6 and TRBJ2-7; either TRBD1 or TRBD2 may fit D (6 bases each). The CDR3 totals 17 residues. Trimming left V 4 bases short and J 1 base short, with 21 bases between. Germline V gene data show CDR1 as SGHDT and CDR2 as YYEEEE. CDR3 sequence reads: CASSVGSMGAGSYEQYF. CDR3 sequence (DNA): TGTGCCAGCAGCGTGGGGTCGATGGGGGCGGGATCCTACGAGCAGTACTTC.

This chain uses TRBV29-1 with TRBJ2-7, with D possibly matching TRBD1 (5 bases). Between the trimmed V and J ends, which lost 2 bases and 5 bases, there was a span of 7 bases. The CDR3 extends over 11 amino acids. CDR1 SQVTM and CDR2 ANQGSEA come from the germline V gene. In DNA, the CDR3 is TGCAGCGTTGAAAGGGGTGACGAGCAGTACTTC. Protein product: CSVERGDEQYF.

The table lists this clone with a count of one. The chain recombines TRBV4-1 with TRBJ1-2, with D hard to call. V lost 5 bases and J lost 4, with 17 bases in between. The germline gives CDR1 MGHRA, CDR2 YSYEKL. The CDR3 contains 15 residues. CDR3 residues: CASSGWDPRGYGYTF. CDR3 coding DNA: TGCGCCAGCAGCGGGTGGGATCCACGCGGCTATGGCTACACCTTC.

V gene TRBV4-3 combines with J gene TRBJ2-2; 9 positions match TRBD2. V trimming: 4 bases; J trimming: 7 bases; junction bases outside the gene matches: 10. This CDR3 has 16 residues. The germline V gene encodes CDR1 LGHNA and CDR2 YSLEER. The DNA for the CDR3 is TGCGCCAGCAGCCGAGGTTTACTAGCGGGCAGCGGGGAGCTGTTTTTT. Translated, it gives CASSRGLLAGSGELFF.

The CDR3 coding sequence is TGCGCCAGCCGCGCTACGGGGGGCCATGAGCAGTTCTTC. It codes for CASRATGGHEQFF. The genes are TRBV10-2 and TRBJ2-1; weak D call: TRBD2 (7 bases). V lost 8 bases, J lost 8 bases, and 16 bases lay in between. Germline V gives CDR1 WSHSY, CDR2 SAAADI. The CDR3 is 13 residues long.

The genes are TRBV5-1 and TRBJ2-5; D is unclear. From germline, CDR1 is SGHRS and CDR2 YFSETQ. This CDR3 has 14 residues. Trimming removed 4 bases from V and 5 bases from J, with 15 bases in between. Here the CDR3 reads CASSPTISKETQYF. The CDR3 DNA sequence: TGCGCCAGCAGCCCCACTATAAGCAAGGAGACCCAGTACTTC.

The V call is TRBV2, the J call TRBJ2-5, with TRBD2 identical over 8 bases. With 6 bases clipped from V and 3 bases from J, the junction kept 9 bases outside the gene matches. CDR1 is SNHLY, CDR2 FYNNEI, per germline. There are 15 residues in the CDR3. CDR3 DNA: TGTGCCAGCAGCACCAGCGGGAGTCTGGAAGAGACCCAGTACTTC. It specifies CASSTSGSLEETQYF.

This rearrangement joins TRBV28 to TRBJ1-1; D gene unclear. The CDR3 is 13 residues long. CDR1 is MDHEN and CDR2 is SYDVKM in the germline V gene. The V end lost 2 bases, the J end lost 6 bases, and 10 bases lay between the germline ends. The CDR3 here is CASSLRVPPEAFF. The DNA for the CDR3 is TGTGCCAGCAGTTTAAGGGTTCCACCTGAAGCTTTCTTT.

The chain couples TRBV11-3 to TRBJ2-3; the D is unclear. Per the germline V gene, CDR1 is SGHNT and CDR2 is YENEEA. This CDR3 comprises 13 residues. V shed 5 bases and J shed 4 bases, with 10 bases lying between them. This chain's CDR3 is CASSNRKADTQYF. The CDR3 DNA reads as TGTGCCAGCAGCAATCGGAAAGCAGATACGCAGTATTTT.

V and J are TRBV19 and TRBJ1-1, with TRBD1 identical over 9 bases. Germline V gene data show CDR1 as LNHDA and CDR2 as SQIVND (reference sequence). V shed 7 bases, J shed 5 bases, and the junction held 8 bases outside the gene matches. The CDR3 extends over 14 amino acids. The CDR3 protein is CASNHRGPGTEAFF. CDR3 DNA: TGTGCCAGTAACCACAGGGGGCCGGGGACTGAAGCTTTCTTT. The variable domain in full, with the rest retrieved from reference TRBV19 and TRBJ1-1, is DGGITQSPKYLFRKEGQNVTLSCEQNLNHDAMYWYRQDPGQGLRLIYYSQIVNDFQKGDIAEGYSVSREKKESFPLTVTSAQKNPTAFYLCASNHRGPGTEAFFGQGTRLTVV.

The V and J genes are TRBV5-5 and TRBJ2-7, with D perhaps TRBD1 (6 bases). In germline, CDR1 is SGHKS, CDR2 YYEKEE (reference sequence). V was clipped by 5 bases and J by 6 bases, with 15 bases between them. The CDR3 extends over 13 amino acids. In DNA, the CDR3 is TGTGCCAGCAGTACCCAGGGGTCTAGCGAGCAGTACTTC. It is translated as CASSTQGSSEQYF.

The gene calls are TRBV9 and TRBJ2-1; D could derive from TRBD1 or TRBD2 (5 bases each). V lost 1 base and J lost 2, with 19 bases in between. Germline lookup yields CDR1 SGDLS and CDR2 YYNGEE. The CDR3 loop spans 18 amino acids. CDR3 protein: CASSVKGSGLFTYNEQFF. The DNA of the CDR3 is TGTGCCAGCAGCGTAAAGGGATCGGGGCTATTCACCTACAATGAGCAGTTCTTC.

The CDR3 spells CAISTGTDRGFQINTEAFF. For the CDR3, the DNA is TGTGCCATCAGTACGGGTACGGACAGGGGGTTCCAAATCAACACTGAAGCTTTCTTT. The chain has TRBV10-3 and TRBJ1-1; TRBD1 agrees at 10 bases. This CDR3 has 19 amino acids. Trimming removed 5 bases from V and 2 bases from J; junction bases left unmatched: 17. CDR1 ENHRY and CDR2 SYGVKD come from the germline V gene.

The V gene is TRBV5-5, the J gene TRBJ2-3; perhaps TRBD1 as D (6 bases). Germline CDR1 and CDR2: SGHKS and YYEKEE (reference sequence). The CDR3 length is 15 residues. The V end was cut by 4 bases, the J end by 6 bases, with 18 bases between. This chain's CDR3 is CASSPVARRGDTQYF. Here the CDR3 DNA reads TGTGCCAGCAGCCCTGTAGCTAGAAGGGGGGATACGCAGTATTTT.

This clone was counted a single time. The rearrangement uses TRBV6-1 and TRBJ2-7; 8 bases align to TRBD1. Germline loops: CDR1 MNHNS, CDR2 SASEGT. The CDR3 runs 16 residues. V was clipped by 2 bases and J by 6 bases; unmatched bases: 12. CDR3 residues: CASSEWLTGVSGEQYF. The CDR3, as DNA: TGTGCCAGCAGTGAATGGCTGACAGGGGTATCAGGCGAGCAGTACTTC.

DNA for the CDR3: TGTGCCAGCAGCAATGAACTAGCGGCTTCCTACGAGCAGTACTTC. It is translated as CASSNELAASYEQYF. The J gene is TRBJ2-7, the V gene TRBV7-8; 8 bases fit TRBD2. Trimming cost V 5 bases and J 1 base; bases outside gene matches: 7. This CDR3 has 15 residues. Germline CDR1 is SGHVS and CDR2 is FQNEAQ.